The source of this TCR beta chain is a study of cytomegalovirus exposure and HLA in healthy donors. Trimming removed 6 bases from V and 0 bases from J, with 5 bases in between. The germline CDR1 and CDR2 sequences are PRHDT and FYEKMQ (reference sequence). This CDR3 spans 12 amino acids. Points on this clone: Different DNA sequences within this sample yield the same CDR3.

The assay was immunoSEQ multiplex PCR, and TCRdb's table has in-frame clones only and misses some. The table lists some 88,000 clones, roughly 97% of them singletons. The sequenced sample consisted of PBMCs. V gene TRBV13 combines with J gene TRBJ1-1; D is unclear. The receptor's source is a man aged 18 to 30 in good health and CMV-seronegative. CDR3 residues: CASRSMNTEAFF. The CDR3 DNA is TGTGCCAGCAGGAGTATGAACACTGAAGCTTTCTTT.